This TCR beta chain was found in a study of blood T cell repertoires in COVID-19. Study context: Recovery meant two consecutive negative NP/OP PCR tests, professional clearance, or resolved symptoms. The origin of the acute and convalescent COVID-19 samples was the United States, Italy and Spain.

Recruits, aged roughly 18 to 89 years, lived in 24 US areas. This clone came up once. A junction end diverges from the germline sequence, so it may reflect a read error. The CDR3 is 14 amino acids. CDR1 and CDR2 from the germline V gene are MNHEY and SMNVEV (reference sequence). Per the authors' pipeline: Amplified reference gene primers provided the basis for estimating nucleated cell counts. Method: immunoSEQ multiplex PCR; TCRdb's copy keeps in-frame clones and lacks some. V and J calls plus clone size are reproduced from that table; the DNA served to infer D and trimming. The top ten clones hold approximately 1.9% of a sample with 330,000 or so clones, around 87% of them seen once.

The chain is built from TRBV27 and TRBJ2-1; 9 nucleotides match TRBD2. The specimen sequenced was PBMCs or T cells enriched from blood (not recorded which). This receptor was taken from a man in his forties in a cohort exposed to, infected with or recovered from COVID-19 (not recorded which). The CDR3 DNA follows: TGTGCCAGCAGTCCCTCCGGTAGCGGGAGTTTGTGGGTCTTC. Its translation is CASSPSGSGSLWVF.